The clone carrying this TCR beta chain occurred a few times. Its antigen is not known. TCRdb's copy holds only in-frame clones and misses some; the assay was immunoSEQ multiplex PCR. The sample contains 90,000 to 120,000 clones, more than 75% of which appear only once. This entry comes from a study of T cell clones after liver transplantation. V gave up 7 bases and J gave up 14 bases; unmatched junction bases: 11. Germline lookup yields CDR1 SNHLY and CDR2 FYNNEI. The CDR3 extends over 12 amino acids. Broader study findings: Migration into the graft, not deletion, may explain lost graft donor-reactive T cells.

This chain joins TRBV2 and TRBJ2-1; 7 bases line up with TRBD1. The clonotype comes from a human donor who received a liver transplant. Sequencing used CD4+ T cells from blood, obtained before liver transplant. The CDR3 DNA sequence: TGTGCCAGCAAAGGACAGGAAGAGCTTAAGTTCTTC. Its protein product is CASKGQEELKFF.